Below, 10 T cell receptor beta chains from the same sample are listed, as sequenced in a study of shared clonotypes between healthy human individuals. Libraries were prepared by immunoSEQ multiplex PCR; TCRdb keeps only in-frame clonotypes and omits some of them. The table has about 1,500,000 clones, 95% to 97% seen once. Sequences were obtained from naive CD4+ T cells sorted from blood. The sample's subset: CD45RA+ positively selected. All receptors come from a man aged 25-40 years in good health.

The J gene is TRBJ2-7, the V gene TRBV10-2; 10 bases agree with TRBD2. V trimming: 2 bases; J trimming: 7 bases; junction bases outside the gene matches: 5. This CDR3 has 14 residues. Germline V gene data show CDR1 as WSHSY and CDR2 as SAAADI. CDR3 in DNA: TGCGCCAGCAGTGAGAGCGGGAGGGCCGGGGAGCAGTACTTC. It yields the protein CASSESGRAGEQYF.

The chain is built from TRBV6-4 and TRBJ1-1; D is possibly TRBD1 (6 bases). CDR1 MRHNA and CDR2 SNTAGT come from the germline V gene. Trimming cost V 7 bases and J 3 bases, with 15 bases left between them. The CDR3 length is 14 residues. The CDR3: CASTGGRGDTEAFF. In nucleotides, the CDR3 is TGTGCCAGCACCGGGGGCAGGGGCGACACTGAAGCTTTCTTT.

Concerning this clone: Different DNA sequences within this sample yield the same CDR3. V gene TRBV29-1 combines with J gene TRBJ2-5; the D gene could be TRBD1 or TRBD2 (6 bases each). From germline, CDR1 is SQVTM and CDR2 ANQGSEA. The CDR3 extends over 12 amino acids. V gave up 3 bases and J gave up 5 bases, with 10 bases separating them. Here the CDR3 reads CSVDRGLETQYF. The CDR3 DNA sequence: TGCAGCGTTGACCGGGGGCTGGAGACCCAGTACTTC.

The chain is built from TRBV6-5 and TRBJ2-3; the D gene is possibly TRBD2 (6 bases). Germline values: CDR1 MNHEY, CDR2 SVGAGI. The CDR3 is 12 residues long. The V end lost 5 bases, the J end lost 10 bases, and 13 bases lay between the germline ends. The CDR3: CASSTDTGAQYF. For the CDR3, the DNA is TGTGCCAGCAGTACGGACACGGGGGCGCAGTATTTT.

About this clone: In the same sample, other DNA sequences code for this CDR3. This chain joins TRBV28 and TRBJ2-7; TRBD1 agrees at 9 bases. The CDR3 covers 14 residues. Germline trimming cut 8 bases from V and 3 bases from J; bases unmatched to any gene: 8. Germline-derived CDR1 and CDR2 are MDHEN and SYDVKM. CDR3 region: CASSRTGGFYEQYF. The DNA of the CDR3 is TGTGCCAGCTCACGTACAGGGGGCTTCTACGAGCAGTACTTC.

The chain recombines TRBV7-6 with TRBJ1-4; D may be TRBD1 (6 bases). Trimming removed 2 bases at V and 10 bases at J, with 20 bases between. CDR1 and CDR2 from the germline V gene are SGHVS and FNYEAQ. CDR3 size: 16 residues. The CDR3 DNA follows: TGTGCCAGCAGCTTAAAAGCGACAGGAGGCACAGGAAAACTGTTTTTT. Its protein is CASSLKATGGTGKLFF.

The chain couples TRBV7-9 to TRBJ2-2, with D tentatively TRBD1 or TRBD2 (6 bases each). Germline assignment: CDR1 SEHNR and CDR2 FQNEAQ (reference sequence). V dropped 1 base and J dropped 5 bases, with 17 bases sitting between them. CDR3 length equals 17 residues. The CDR3 is CASSLGGAAFSTGELFF. The CDR3 DNA reads as TGTGCCAGCAGCTTAGGGGGGGCAGCCTTTTCGACCGGGGAGCTGTTTTTT.

J is TRBJ2-7 and V is TRBV25-1, with 7 nucleotides matching TRBD1. The CDR3 is made up of 15 amino acids. Losses at the gene ends were 4 bases for V and 4 bases for J; bases not matched to a gene: 10. CDR1 and CDR2 from the germline V gene are MGHDK and SYGVNS. The CDR3 DNA reads TGTGCCAGCAGTGGTCTAGACAGGGTTCGATACGAGCAGTACTTC. Protein product: CASSGLDRVRYEQYF.

The chain links TRBV5-1 to TRBJ1-1; D gene ambiguous. V dropped 0 bases and J dropped 7 bases, with 7 bases sitting between them. Germline CDR1 is SGHRS and CDR2 is YFSETQ. CDR3 length: 12 amino acids. The CDR3 spells CASSLGVGEAFF. Written as DNA, the CDR3 is TGCGCCAGCAGCTTGGGGGTTGGTGAAGCTTTCTTT.

About this clone: Distinct nucleotide sequences in the sample also encode this CDR3. The chain combines TRBV5-5 with TRBJ1-4; D might be TRBD1 (6 bases). The length of the CDR3 is 14 residues. Deletions cut 4 bases from V and 2 bases from J, with 9 bases between. CDR1 is SGHKS, CDR2 YYEKEE, per germline (reference sequence). The CDR3 loop reads CASSPGGTNEKLFF. The CDR3 DNA reads as TGTGCCAGCAGCCCGGGGGGCACTAATGAAAAACTGTTTTTT.